This T cell receptor beta chain was identified during a study of lymphopenia after photon versus proton radiotherapy. TCRdb's copy holds only in-frame clones and misses some; the assay was immunoSEQ multiplex PCR. This sample yields roughly 150,000 clones, of which 75% to 90% are seen a single time; approximately 4.8% belongs to the top ten. Points from the study as a whole: In patients who died, overall survival fell as post-nadir TCR diversity dropped more.

As regards this clone: What it binds is not known.

Unmatched junction bases numbered 5, after V lost 3 bases and J lost 1 base. This CDR3 is built from 15 residues. Germline CDR1 SGHAT, CDR2 FQNNGV. The sequence derives from a man between 45 and 60 years old with gastric cancer. The V call is TRBV11-2, the J call TRBJ2-5, with 7 bases fitting TRBD1. The specimen comprised peripheral blood, sampled from a patient treated with photon-based radiotherapy. The chain's CDR3 is CASSFGQDIQETQYF. The CDR3 region has the DNA TGTGCCAGCAGCTTCGGACAGGACATCCAAGAGACCCAGTACTTC.